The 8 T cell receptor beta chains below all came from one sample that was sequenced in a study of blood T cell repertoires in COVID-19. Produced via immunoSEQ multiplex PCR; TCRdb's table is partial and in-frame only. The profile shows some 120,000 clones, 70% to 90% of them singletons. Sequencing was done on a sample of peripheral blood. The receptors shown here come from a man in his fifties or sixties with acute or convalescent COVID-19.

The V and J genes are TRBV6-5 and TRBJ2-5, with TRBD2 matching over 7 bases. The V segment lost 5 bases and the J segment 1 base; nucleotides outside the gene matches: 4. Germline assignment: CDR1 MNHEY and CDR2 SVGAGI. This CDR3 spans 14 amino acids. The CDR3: CASSIASGQETQYF. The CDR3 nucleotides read TGTGCCAGCAGTATAGCTAGCGGCCAAGAGACCCAGTACTTC.

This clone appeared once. Here the CDR3 reads CASRSGTGNYGYTF. The CDR3 nucleotides read TGTGCCAGCAGATCCGGGACAGGAAACTATGGCTACACCTTC. The chain links TRBV11-3 to TRBJ1-2; 8 nucleotides agree with TRBD1. The germline V gene encodes CDR1 SGHNT and CDR2 YENEEA. The CDR3 loop spans 14 amino acids. V dropped 6 bases and J dropped 2; count of bases not matched to a gene: 5. Variable domain in full (rest from reference TRBV11-3 and TRBJ1-2): EAGVVQSPRYKIIEKKQPVAFWCNPISGHNTLYWYLQNLGQGPELLIRYENEEAVDDSQLPKDRFSAERLKGVDSTLKIQPAELGDSAVYLCASRSGTGNYGYTFGSGTRLTVV.

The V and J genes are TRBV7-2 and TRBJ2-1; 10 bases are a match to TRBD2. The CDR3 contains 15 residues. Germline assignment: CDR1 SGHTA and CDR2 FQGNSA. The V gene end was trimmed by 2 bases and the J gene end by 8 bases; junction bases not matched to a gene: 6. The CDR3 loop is CASSLSASGSYEQFF. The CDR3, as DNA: TGTGCCAGCAGCTTATCGGCTAGCGGGAGCTATGAGCAGTTCTTC.

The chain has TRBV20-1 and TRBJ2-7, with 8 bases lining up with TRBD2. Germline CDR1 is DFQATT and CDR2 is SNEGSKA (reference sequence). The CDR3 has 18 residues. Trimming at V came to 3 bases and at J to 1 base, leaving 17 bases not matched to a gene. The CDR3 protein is CSASGATSGGEVSYEQYF. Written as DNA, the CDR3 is TGCAGTGCTAGTGGTGCAACTAGCGGAGGAGAGGTATCCTACGAGCAGTACTTC.

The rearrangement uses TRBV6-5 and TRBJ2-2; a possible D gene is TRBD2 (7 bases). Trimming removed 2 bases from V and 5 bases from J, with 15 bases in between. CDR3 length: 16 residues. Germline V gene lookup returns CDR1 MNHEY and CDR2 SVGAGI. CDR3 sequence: CASSYRAGARTGELFF. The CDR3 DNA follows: TGTGCCAGCAGTTACCGGGCGGGGGCGCGGACCGGGGAGCTGTTTTTT.

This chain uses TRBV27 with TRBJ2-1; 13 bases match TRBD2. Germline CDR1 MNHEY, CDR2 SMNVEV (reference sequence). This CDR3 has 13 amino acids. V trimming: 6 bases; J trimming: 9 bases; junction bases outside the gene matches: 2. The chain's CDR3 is CASRLAGGPEQFF. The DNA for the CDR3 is TGTGCCAGCAGACTAGCGGGAGGGCCTGAGCAGTTCTTC.

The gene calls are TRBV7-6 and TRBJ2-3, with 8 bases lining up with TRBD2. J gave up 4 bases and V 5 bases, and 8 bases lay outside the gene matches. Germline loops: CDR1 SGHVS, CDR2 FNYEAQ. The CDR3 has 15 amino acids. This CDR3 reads CASSPSGSLADTQYF. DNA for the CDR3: TGTGCCAGCAGCCCCAGCGGGAGTTTGGCAGATACGCAGTATTTT.

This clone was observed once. The CDR3 sequence is CASRQGAGNTIYF. The CDR3 bases are TGTGCCAGCAGACAGGGGGCTGGAAACACCATATATTTT. The chain joins TRBV12-3 or TRBV12-4 to TRBJ1-3, with 8 bases lining up with TRBD1. The length of the CDR3 is 13 residues. V shed 6 bases and J 2 bases; nucleotides not matched to a gene: 0.